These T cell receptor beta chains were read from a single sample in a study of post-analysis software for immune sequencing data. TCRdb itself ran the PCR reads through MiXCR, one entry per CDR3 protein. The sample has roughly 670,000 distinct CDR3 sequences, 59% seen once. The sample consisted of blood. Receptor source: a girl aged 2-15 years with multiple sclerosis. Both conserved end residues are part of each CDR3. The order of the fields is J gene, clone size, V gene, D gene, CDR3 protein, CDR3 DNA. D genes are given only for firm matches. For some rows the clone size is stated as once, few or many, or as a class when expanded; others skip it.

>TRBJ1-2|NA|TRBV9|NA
CASSASGAVYGYTF
TGTGCCAGCAGCGCCTCAGGGGCCGTCTATGGCTACACCTTC
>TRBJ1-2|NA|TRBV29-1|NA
CSVEKQDPRGYTF
TGCAGCGTTGAGAAACAGGACCCTAGGGGCTACACCTTC
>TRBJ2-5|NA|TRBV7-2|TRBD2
CASSSGGSYQETQYF
TGTGCCAGCAGTAGCGGGGGTTCGTACCAAGAGACCCAGTACTTC
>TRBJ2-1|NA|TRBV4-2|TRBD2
CASEREAGNYNEQFF
TGTGCCAGCGAGCGGGAGGCGGGCAACTACAATGAGCAGTTCTTC
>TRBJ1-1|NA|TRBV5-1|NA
CASSLQGGMNTEAFF
TGCGCCAGCAGCTTACAGGGTGGAATGAACACTGAAGCTTTCTTT
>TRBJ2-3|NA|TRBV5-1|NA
CASTGTAVTDTQYF
TGCGCCAGCACCGGGACGGCCGTCACAGATACGCAGTATTTT
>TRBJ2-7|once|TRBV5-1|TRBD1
CASSVGTGRSEQYF
TGCGCCAGCAGCGTCGGGACAGGGCGCTCCGAGCAGTACTTC
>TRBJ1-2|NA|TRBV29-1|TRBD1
CSVLHRGHYGYTF
TGCAGCGTTCTCCACAGGGGCCACTATGGCTACACCTTC
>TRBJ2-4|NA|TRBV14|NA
CASSPTGVGAQYF
TGTGCCAGCAGCCCTACAGGAGTTGGGGCCCAGTACTTC
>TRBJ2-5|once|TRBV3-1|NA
CASSQGAGTDLETQYF
TGTGCCAGCAGCCAAGGCGCCGGGACCGACCTAGAGACCCAGTACTTC
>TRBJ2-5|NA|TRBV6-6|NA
CASSRLGTQYF
TGTGCTAGCAGCCGTCTGGGAACCCAGTACTTC
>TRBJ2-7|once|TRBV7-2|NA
CASSLGGMSYEQYF
TGTGCCAGCAGCTTAGGGGGAATGTCCTACGAGCAGTACTTC
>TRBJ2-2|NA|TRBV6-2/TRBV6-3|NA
CASSYGMAGNTGELFF
TGTGCCAGCAGTTACGGGATGGCAGGGAACACCGGGGAGCTGTTTTTT
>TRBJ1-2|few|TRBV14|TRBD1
CASSQRDRAFYGYTF
TGTGCCAGCAGCCAAAGGGACAGGGCCTTCTATGGCTACACCTTC
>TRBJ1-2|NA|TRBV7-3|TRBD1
CASSHGQGVYGYTF
TGTGCCAGCAGCCATGGACAGGGCGTCTATGGCTACACCTTC
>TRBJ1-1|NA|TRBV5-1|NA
CASSLWYRSFGTEAFF
TGCGCCAGCAGCTTGTGGTACAGGTCATTTGGCACTGAAGCTTTCTTT
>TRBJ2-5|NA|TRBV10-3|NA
CAKHRTLQVTQYF
TGTGCCAAACACAGGACTTTACAAGTGACCCAGTACTTC
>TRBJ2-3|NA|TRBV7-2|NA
CASSLALASDTQYF
TGTGCCAGCAGCTTAGCTCTAGCTTCAGATACGCAGTATTTT
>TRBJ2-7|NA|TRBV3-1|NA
CASSQDPAASSYEQYF
TGTGCCAGCAGCCAAGACCCAGCGGCGAGCTCCTACGAGCAGTACTTC
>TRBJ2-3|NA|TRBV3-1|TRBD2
CASSQSYSGGTDTQYF
TGTGCCAGCAGCCAATCCTATAGCGGGGGGACAGATACGCAGTATTTT
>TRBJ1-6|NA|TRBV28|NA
CASSLGGNNSPLHF
TGTGCCAGCAGTTTAGGAGGGAATAATTCACCCCTCCACTTT
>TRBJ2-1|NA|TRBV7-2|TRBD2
CASSLGVGGNNEQFF
TGTGCCAGCAGCTTAGGAGTGGGAGGGAACAATGAGCAGTTCTTC